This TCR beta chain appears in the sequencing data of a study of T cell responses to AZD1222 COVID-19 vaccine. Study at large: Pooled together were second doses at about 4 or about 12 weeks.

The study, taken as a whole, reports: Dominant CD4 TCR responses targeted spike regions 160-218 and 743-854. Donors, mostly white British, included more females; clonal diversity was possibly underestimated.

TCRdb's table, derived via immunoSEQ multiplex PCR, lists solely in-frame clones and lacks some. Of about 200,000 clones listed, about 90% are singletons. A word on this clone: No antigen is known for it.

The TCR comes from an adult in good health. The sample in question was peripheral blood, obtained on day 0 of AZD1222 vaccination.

The CDR3 reads CAIKRRNEQFF. CDR3 nucleotides: TGTGCCATCAAAAGGAGGAATGAGCAGTTCTTC. The chain links TRBV7-7 to TRBJ2-1; the D gene is possibly TRBD2 (5 bases). Germline values: CDR1 SSHAT, CDR2 FNYEAQ (reference sequence). The CDR3 runs to 11 residues. The ends were cut back, 10 bases at V and 7 bases at J, with 11 bases in the middle.